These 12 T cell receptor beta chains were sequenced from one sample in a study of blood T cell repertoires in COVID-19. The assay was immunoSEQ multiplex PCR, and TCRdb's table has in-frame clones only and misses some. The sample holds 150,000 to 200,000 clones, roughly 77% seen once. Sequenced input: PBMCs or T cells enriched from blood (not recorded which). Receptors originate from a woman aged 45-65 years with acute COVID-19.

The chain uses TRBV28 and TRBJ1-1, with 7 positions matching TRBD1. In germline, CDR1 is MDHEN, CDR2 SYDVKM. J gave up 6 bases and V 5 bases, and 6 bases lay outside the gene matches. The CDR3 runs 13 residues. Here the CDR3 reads CASSRQGFPEAFF. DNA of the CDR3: TGTGCCAGCAGTCGACAGGGTTTCCCTGAAGCTTTCTTT. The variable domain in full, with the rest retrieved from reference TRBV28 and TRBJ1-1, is DVKVTQSSRYLVKRTGEKVFLECVQDMDHENMFWYRQDPGLGLRLIYFSYDVKMKEKGDIPEGYSVSREKKERFSLILESASTNQTSMYLCASSRQGFPEAFFGQGTRLTVV.

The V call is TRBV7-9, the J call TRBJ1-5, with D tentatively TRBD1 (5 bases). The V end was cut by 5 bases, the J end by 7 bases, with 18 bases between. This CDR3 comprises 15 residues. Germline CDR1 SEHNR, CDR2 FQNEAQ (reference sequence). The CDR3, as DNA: TGTGCCAGCAGCCCGCTGGGGGGAGTGGAACAGCCCCAGCATTTT. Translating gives CASSPLGGVEQPQHF.

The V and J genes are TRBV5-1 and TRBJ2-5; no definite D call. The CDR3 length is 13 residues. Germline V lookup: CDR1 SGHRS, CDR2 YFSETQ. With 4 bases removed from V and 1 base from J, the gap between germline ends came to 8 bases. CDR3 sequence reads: CASSPQSQETQYF. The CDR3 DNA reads TGCGCCAGCAGCCCCCAATCCCAAGAGACCCAGTACTTC.

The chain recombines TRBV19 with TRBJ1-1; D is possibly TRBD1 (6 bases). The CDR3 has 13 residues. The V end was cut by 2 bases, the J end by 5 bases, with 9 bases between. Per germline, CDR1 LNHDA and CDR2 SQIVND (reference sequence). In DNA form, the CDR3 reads TGTGCCAGTAGTATATTCCAGGGGACTGAAGCTTTCTTT. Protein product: CASSIFQGTEAFF.

The chain's CDR3 is CASSQDSYTGELFF. CDR3 bases: TGCGCCAGCAGCCAGGACTCGTACACCGGGGAGCTGTTTTTT. J is TRBJ2-2 and V is TRBV4-3, with TRBD2 as a possible D gene (5 bases). The germline CDR1 and CDR2 sequences are LGHNA and YSLEER. V was trimmed by 3 bases and J by 3 bases, leaving 8 bases between them. The CDR3 loop spans 14 amino acids.

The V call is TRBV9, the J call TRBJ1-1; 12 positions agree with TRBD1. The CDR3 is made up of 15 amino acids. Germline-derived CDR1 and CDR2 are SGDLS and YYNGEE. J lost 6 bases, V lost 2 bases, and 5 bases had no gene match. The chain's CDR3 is CASSVGTGGEAEAFF. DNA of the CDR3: TGTGCCAGCAGCGTGGGGACAGGGGGCGAGGCTGAAGCTTTCTTT.

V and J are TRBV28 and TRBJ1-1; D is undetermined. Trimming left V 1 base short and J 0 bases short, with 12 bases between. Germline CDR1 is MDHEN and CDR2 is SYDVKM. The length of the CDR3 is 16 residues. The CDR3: CASSLFAGNVNTEAFF. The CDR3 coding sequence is TGTGCCAGCAGTTTATTTGCGGGGAACGTGAACACTGAAGCTTTCTTT.

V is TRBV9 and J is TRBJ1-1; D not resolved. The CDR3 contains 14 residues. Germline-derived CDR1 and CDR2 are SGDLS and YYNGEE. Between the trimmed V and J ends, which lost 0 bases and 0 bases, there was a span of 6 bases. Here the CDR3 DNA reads TGTGCCAGCAGCGTAGTGGAGATGAACACTGAAGCTTTCTTT. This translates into CASSVVEMNTEAFF.

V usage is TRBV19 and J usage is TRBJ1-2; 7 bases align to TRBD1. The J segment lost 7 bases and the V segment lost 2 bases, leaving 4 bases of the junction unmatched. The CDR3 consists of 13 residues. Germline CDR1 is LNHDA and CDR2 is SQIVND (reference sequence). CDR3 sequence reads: CASSIRGQGGYTF. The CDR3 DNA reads TGTGCCAGTAGTATAAGGGGGCAAGGTGGCTACACCTTC.

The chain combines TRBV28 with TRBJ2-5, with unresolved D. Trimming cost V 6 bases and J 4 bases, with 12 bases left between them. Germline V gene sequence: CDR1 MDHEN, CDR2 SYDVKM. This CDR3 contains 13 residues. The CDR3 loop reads CASSLLAAETQYF. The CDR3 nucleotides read TGTGCCAGCAGCCTCCTGGCGGCAGAGACCCAGTACTTC.

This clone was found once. The CDR3 DNA sequence: TGCAGCGTTGAAAGGGGGGGCTGGGACTATGGCTACACCTTC. Its protein product is CSVERGGWDYGYTF. The rearrangement joins TRBV29-1 to TRBJ1-2, with a possible D match to TRBD1 (6 bases). From germline, CDR1 is SQVTM and CDR2 ANQGSEA. There are 14 residues in the CDR3. V was clipped by 2 bases and J by 3 bases, with 13 bases between them. Looking up the rest from reference TRBV29-1 and TRBJ1-2 gives the full variable domain: SAVISQKPSRDICQRGTSLTIQCQVDSQVTMMFWYRQQPGQSLTLIATANQGSEATYESGFVIDKFPISRPNLTFSTLTVSNMSPEDSSIYLCSVERGGWDYGYTFGSGTRLTVV.

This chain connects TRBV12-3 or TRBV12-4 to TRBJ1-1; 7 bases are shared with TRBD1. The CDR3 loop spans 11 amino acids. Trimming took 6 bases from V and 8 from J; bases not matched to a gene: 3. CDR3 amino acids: CASSLRGEAFF. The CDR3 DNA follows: TGTGCCAGCAGCCTCAGGGGGGAAGCTTTCTTT.